The entry below describes one TCR beta chain. Its specificity is unknown. Researchers ran the PCR with 60 Vbeta and 13 Jbeta primers. Libraries were prepared by immunoSEQ multiplex PCR; TCRdb keeps only in-frame clonotypes and omits some of them. The data hold about 180,000 clones, with 70% to 85% observed a single time. This entry comes from a study of cytomegalovirus exposure and HLA in healthy donors. General study points: There were some public TCRs occurring in many donors, but most TCR sequences were rare. Within an earlier analysis, most TCR beta V segments proved productive either about 90% or about 30% of the time.

This CDR3 comprises 14 residues. Looked up from germline, CDR1 is MGHDK and CDR2 is SYGVNS. The V end was cut by 2 bases, the J end by 1 base, with 8 bases between. The J gene is TRBJ2-5, the V gene TRBV25-1; D perhaps matches TRBD2 (5 bases). Sequenced material: PBMCs. The source is a man aged 18 to 30 in good health and CMV-seronegative. The CDR3 sequence is CASSEGLAQETQYF. The CDR3 DNA is TGTGCCAGCAGTGAAGGGCTAGCCCAAGAGACCCAGTACTTC.